This T cell receptor (beta chain) derives from a study of shared clonotypes between healthy human individuals. Looking at the study overall: Three plates each covered CD4 naive and memory; CD8 naive two, CD8 memory one. The study, taken as a whole, reports: The small donor group covered limited genetic and exposure diversity.

Per the germline V gene, CDR1 is SNHLY and CDR2 is FYNNEI. V was trimmed by 7 bases and J by 0 bases, leaving 33 bases between them. The CDR3 length is 21 residues. Naive CD8 populations comprised CD45RO-negative cells positively selected for CCR7, excluding terminally differentiated effector memory CD45RA+ cells. Points on this clone: What it binds is not known.

An assay was performed, and its level was deep. The sorted-subset replicate PCRs were given around 200 ng DNA, which is tens of thousands of T cell genomes. Here immunoSEQ multiplex PCR was the method, and the copy in TCRdb shows in-frame clones only, minus some. The repertoire includes around 600,000 clones, 85% to 95% of them detected once, and 0.11% sits in the top ten. The chain carries TRBV2 and TRBJ1-1; D remains ambiguous. This clonotype was sampled from a woman in her twenties or thirties in good health. The sequencing input was naive CD8+ T cells sorted from blood. The CDR3 is CASTRNTDGVVGYYMNTEAFF. CDR3 coding DNA: TGTGCCAGCACCCGGAACACGGACGGCGTTGTGGGATATTACATGAACACTGAAGCTTTCTTT.